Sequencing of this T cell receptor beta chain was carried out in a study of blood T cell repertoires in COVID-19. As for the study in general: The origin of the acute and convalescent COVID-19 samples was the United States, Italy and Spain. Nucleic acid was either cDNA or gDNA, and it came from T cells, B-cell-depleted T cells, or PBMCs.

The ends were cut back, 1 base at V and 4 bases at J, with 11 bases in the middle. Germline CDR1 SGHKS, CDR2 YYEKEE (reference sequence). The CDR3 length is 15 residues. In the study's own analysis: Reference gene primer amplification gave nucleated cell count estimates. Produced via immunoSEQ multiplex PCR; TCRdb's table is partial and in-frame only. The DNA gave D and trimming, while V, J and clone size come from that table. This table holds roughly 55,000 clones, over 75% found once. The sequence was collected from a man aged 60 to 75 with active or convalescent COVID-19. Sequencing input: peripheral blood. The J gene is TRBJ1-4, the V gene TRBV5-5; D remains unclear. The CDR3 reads CASSLYFQFNEKLFF. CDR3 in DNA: TGTGCCAGCAGCTTGTATTTTCAGTTTAATGAAAAACTGTTTTTT.